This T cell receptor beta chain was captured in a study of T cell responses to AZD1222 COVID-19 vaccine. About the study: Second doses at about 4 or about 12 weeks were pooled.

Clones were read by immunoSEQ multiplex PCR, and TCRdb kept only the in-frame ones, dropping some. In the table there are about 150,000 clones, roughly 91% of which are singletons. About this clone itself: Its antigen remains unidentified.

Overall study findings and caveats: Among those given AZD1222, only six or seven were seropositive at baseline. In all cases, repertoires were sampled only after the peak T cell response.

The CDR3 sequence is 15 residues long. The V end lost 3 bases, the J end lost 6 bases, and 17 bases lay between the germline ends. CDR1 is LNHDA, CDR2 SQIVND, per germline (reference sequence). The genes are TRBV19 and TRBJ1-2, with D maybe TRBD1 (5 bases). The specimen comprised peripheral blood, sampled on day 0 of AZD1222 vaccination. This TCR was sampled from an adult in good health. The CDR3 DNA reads TGTGCCAGTAGTATTGGCAGGGCCCGAAATCATGGCTACACCTTC. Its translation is CASSIGRARNHGYTF.